The clone carrying this TCR beta chain was detected a few times. These data belong to a study of blood T cell repertoires in COVID-19. Germline values: CDR1 SQVTM, CDR2 ANQGSEA. V was clipped by 6 bases and J by 5 bases; unmatched bases: 4. This CDR3 is built from 12 residues. In the original workflow: Scientists estimated how many nucleated cells there were by amplifying reference gene primers. Only in-frame clones appear in the TCRdb table, and some are missing; sequencing was by immunoSEQ multiplex PCR. The V and J calls and the clone size are those of that table, but D and trimming were determined from the DNA. This table holds fewer than 200,000 clones, roughly nine tenths found once.

This sequence was found in a man between 65 and 85 years old with active or convalescent COVID-19. The chain joins TRBV29-1 to TRBJ2-5; 9 bases align to TRBD1. Material for sequencing was peripheral blood. The CDR3 here is CSVYRGPETQYF. CDR3 in DNA: TGCAGCGTCTACAGGGGGCCCGAGACCCAGTACTTC.